The rows below give T cell receptor beta chains drawn from one sample of a study of neurological immune-mediated disorders. TCRdb used MiXCR to reprocess the 5' RACE reads, holding one entry per CDR3 protein. This sample has around 130,000 distinct CDR3 sequences, with approximately 3.2% found just once. Specimen: PBMCs. The receptors shown here come from a young woman with multiple sclerosis. The CDR3 runs from the conserved cysteine through the conserved F or W. The order of the fields is D gene, J gene, V gene, clone size, CDR3 protein, CDR3 DNA. A D gene is named only where the DNA matches it firmly. For some rows the clone size is stated as once, few or many, or as a class when expanded; others skip it.

D gene: .; J gene: TRBJ1-2; V gene: TRBV6-2/TRBV6-3; clone size: .; CDR3 protein: CASSYEAASRYGYTF; CDR3 DNA: TGTGCCAGCAGTTACGAGGCAGCCTCCCGCTATGGCTACACCTTC
D gene: TRBD1; J gene: TRBJ2-7; V gene: TRBV11-2; clone size: few; CDR3 protein: CASSLDLAGGSYEQYF; CDR3 DNA: TGTGCCAGCAGCTTAGATTTGGCAGGGGGCTCCTACGAGCAGTACTTC
D gene: .; J gene: TRBJ2-1; V gene: TRBV20-1; clone size: many; CDR3 protein: CSASSGAYNEQFF; CDR3 DNA: TGCAGTGCTAGTAGCGGTGCCTACAATGAGCAGTTCTTC
D gene: .; J gene: TRBJ2-5; V gene: TRBV5-1; clone size: many; CDR3 protein: CASSLFIGPRQETQYF; CDR3 DNA: TGCGCCAGCAGCTTGTTTATCGGCCCCCGTCAAGAGACCCAGTACTTC
D gene: .; J gene: TRBJ2-1; V gene: TRBV28; clone size: few; CDR3 protein: CASNLGSSSYNEQFF; CDR3 DNA: TGTGCCAGCAATCTGGGGTCAAGCTCCTACAATGAGCAGTTCTTC
D gene: .; J gene: TRBJ2-1; V gene: TRBV7-7; clone size: many; CDR3 protein: CASSPSPGTQNEQFF; CDR3 DNA: TGTGCCAGCAGCCCCTCCCCCGGGACTCAGAATGAGCAGTTCTTC
D gene: .; J gene: TRBJ2-2; V gene: TRBV5-1; clone size: many; CDR3 protein: CASSLSGVPGELFF; CDR3 DNA: TGCGCCAGCAGCTTGTCGGGGGTCCCCGGGGAGCTGTTTTTT
D gene: TRBD2; J gene: TRBJ2-3; V gene: TRBV7-9; clone size: many; CDR3 protein: CASSWTSGRATDTQYF; CDR3 DNA: TGTGCCAGCAGCTGGACTAGCGGGAGGGCCACAGATACGCAGTATTTT
D gene: TRBD2; J gene: TRBJ2-3; V gene: TRBV20-1; clone size: many; CDR3 protein: CSAEVGLAGVVDTQYF; CDR3 DNA: TGCAGTGCTGAGGTTGGGCTCGCGGGGGTCGTGGATACGCAGTATTTT
D gene: .; J gene: TRBJ1-2; V gene: TRBV29-1; clone size: many; CDR3 protein: CSVAGRQTRNYTF; CDR3 DNA: TGCAGCGTTGCGGGGAGACAGACAAGAAACTACACCTTC
D gene: .; J gene: TRBJ2-6; V gene: TRBV15; clone size: many; CDR3 protein: CATSKDSSGANVLTF; CDR3 DNA: TGTGCCACCAGCAAAGACAGCTCTGGGGCCAACGTCCTGACTTTC
D gene: TRBD1; J gene: TRBJ1-2; V gene: TRBV7-9; clone size: many; CDR3 protein: CASSLRDRGIDGYGYTF; CDR3 DNA: TGTGCCAGCAGCTTGAGGGACAGGGGCATTGACGGCTATGGCTACACCTTC
D gene: .; J gene: TRBJ2-1; V gene: TRBV4-3; clone size: many; CDR3 protein: CASSQNTLDNEQFF; CDR3 DNA: TGCGCCAGCAGCCAAAATACACTGGACAATGAGCAGTTCTTC
D gene: .; J gene: TRBJ1-1; V gene: TRBV20-1; clone size: many; CDR3 protein: CSAKFQGNMNTEAFF; CDR3 DNA: TGCAGTGCTAAGTTTCAGGGGAATATGAACACTGAAGCTTTCTTT
D gene: TRBD1; J gene: TRBJ1-1; V gene: TRBV6-5; clone size: many; CDR3 protein: CASSYKGQAEEAFF; CDR3 DNA: TGTGCCAGCAGTTACAAGGGACAGGCGGAAGAAGCTTTCTTT
D gene: TRBD1; J gene: TRBJ1-3; V gene: TRBV20-1; clone size: many; CDR3 protein: CSASQGGGSGNTIYF; CDR3 DNA: TGCAGTGCTAGTCAGGGGGGTGGATCTGGAAACACCATATATTTT
D gene: .; J gene: TRBJ2-3; V gene: TRBV19; clone size: many; CDR3 protein: CASSIRPAGVTTDTQYF; CDR3 DNA: TGTGCCAGTAGTATTAGGCCGGCAGGTGTTACCACAGATACGCAGTATTTT
D gene: .; J gene: TRBJ1-2; V gene: TRBV20-1; clone size: many; CDR3 protein: CSASPGATGYGYTF; CDR3 DNA: TGCAGTGCTAGTCCGGGCGCCACCGGCTATGGCTACACCTTC
D gene: .; J gene: TRBJ2-7; V gene: TRBV7-9; clone size: many; CDR3 protein: CASSLGEAYEQYF; CDR3 DNA: TGTGCCAGCAGCTTGGGGGAAGCTTACGAGCAGTACTTC
D gene: TRBD1; J gene: TRBJ2-7; V gene: TRBV7-2; clone size: many; CDR3 protein: CASSQGTDEQYF; CDR3 DNA: TGTGCCAGCAGCCAAGGGACAGACGAGCAGTACTTC
D gene: .; J gene: TRBJ2-5; V gene: TRBV5-1; clone size: many; CDR3 protein: CASSARGRQETQYF; CDR3 DNA: TGCGCCAGCAGCGCCAGGGGTCGGCAAGAGACCCAGTACTTC
D gene: TRBD2; J gene: TRBJ2-1; V gene: TRBV19; clone size: many; CDR3 protein: CASSIRLADNNEQFF; CDR3 DNA: TGTGCCAGTAGTATCCGACTAGCGGACAACAATGAGCAGTTCTTC
D gene: .; J gene: TRBJ2-7; V gene: TRBV20-1; clone size: many; CDR3 protein: CSARDTRRGWLEQYF; CDR3 DNA: TGCAGTGCTAGAGATACTAGGAGGGGCTGGCTCGAGCAGTACTTC
D gene: .; J gene: TRBJ1-2; V gene: TRBV20-1; clone size: .; CDR3 protein: CSARDPRQGYGYTF; CDR3 DNA: TGCAGTGCTAGAGATCCCAGGCAAGGCTATGGCTACACCTTC
D gene: .; J gene: TRBJ2-2; V gene: TRBV5-4; clone size: many; CDR3 protein: CASSLNKVELFF; CDR3 DNA: TGTGCCAGCAGCTTGAATAAGGTGGAGCTGTTTTTT